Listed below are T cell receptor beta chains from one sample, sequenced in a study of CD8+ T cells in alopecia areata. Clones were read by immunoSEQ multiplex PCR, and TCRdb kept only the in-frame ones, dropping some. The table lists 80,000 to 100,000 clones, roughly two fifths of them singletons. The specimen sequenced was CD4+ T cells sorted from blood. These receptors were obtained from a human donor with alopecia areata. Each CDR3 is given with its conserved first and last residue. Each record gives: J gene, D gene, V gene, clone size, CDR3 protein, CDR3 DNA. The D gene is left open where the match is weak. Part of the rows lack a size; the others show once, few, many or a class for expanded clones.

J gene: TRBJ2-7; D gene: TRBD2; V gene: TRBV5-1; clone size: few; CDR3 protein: CASSLGLGGGRDSYEQYF; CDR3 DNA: TGCGCCAGCAGCTTGGGCCTTGGGGGCGGGAGGGACTCCTACGAGCAGTACTTC
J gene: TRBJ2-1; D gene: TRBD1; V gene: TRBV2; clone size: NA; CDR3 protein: CASRIADRGLDEQFF; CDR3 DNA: TGTGCCAGCCGAATTGCGGACAGGGGGCTCGATGAGCAGTTCTTC
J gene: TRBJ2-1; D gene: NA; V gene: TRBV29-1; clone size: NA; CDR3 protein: CSVDLPGSELNEQFF; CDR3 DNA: TGCAGCGTTGACCTACCGGGCAGTGAGTTAAATGAGCAGTTCTTC
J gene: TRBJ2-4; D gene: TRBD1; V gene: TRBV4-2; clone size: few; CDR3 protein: CASSQSARDSNIQYF; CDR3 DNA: TGTGCCAGCAGCCAATCCGCCCGGGACAGCAACATTCAGTACTTC
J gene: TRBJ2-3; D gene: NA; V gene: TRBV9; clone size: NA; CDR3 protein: CASSVTLGTDTQYF; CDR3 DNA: TGTGCCAGCAGCGTAACTCTCGGCACAGATACGCAGTATTTT
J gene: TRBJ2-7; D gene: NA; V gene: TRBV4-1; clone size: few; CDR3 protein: CASSQDLAVREQYF; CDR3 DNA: TGCGCCAGCAGCCAAGATCTTGCAGTAAGAGAGCAGTACTTC
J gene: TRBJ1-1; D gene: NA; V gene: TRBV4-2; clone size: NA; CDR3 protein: CASSQDGRSTSLSEAFF; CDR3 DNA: TGTGCCAGCAGCCAAGATGGTCGGAGTACTTCGCTTAGTGAAGCTTTCTTT
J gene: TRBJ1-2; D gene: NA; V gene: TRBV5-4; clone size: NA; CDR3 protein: CASSFLGANYGYTF; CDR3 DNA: TGTGCCAGCAGCTTTCTTGGGGCGAACTATGGCTACACCTTC
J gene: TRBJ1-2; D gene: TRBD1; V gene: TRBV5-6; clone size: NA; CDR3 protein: CASSSPVAGGTVYGYTF; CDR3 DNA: TGTGCCAGCAGCTCCCCCGTGGCAGGGGGGACCGTCTATGGCTACACCTTC
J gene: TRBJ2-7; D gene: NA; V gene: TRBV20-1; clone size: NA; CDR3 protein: CSASGHDEQYF; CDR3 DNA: TGCAGTGCTAGTGGACACGACGAGCAGTACTTC
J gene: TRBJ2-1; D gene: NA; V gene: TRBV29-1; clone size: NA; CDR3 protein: CSVEAAGSSYNEQFF; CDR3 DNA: TGCAGCGTTGAAGCGGCAGGGAGCTCCTACAATGAGCAGTTCTTC
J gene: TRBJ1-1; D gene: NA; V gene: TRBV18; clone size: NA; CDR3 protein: CASSLDGNLNTEAFF; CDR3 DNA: TGTGCCAGCTCACTTGACGGGAATTTGAACACTGAAGCTTTCTTT
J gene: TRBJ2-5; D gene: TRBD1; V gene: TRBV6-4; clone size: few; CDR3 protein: CASSRQGREETQYF; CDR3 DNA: TGTGCCAGCAGTAGACAGGGGCGCGAGGAGACCCAGTACTTC
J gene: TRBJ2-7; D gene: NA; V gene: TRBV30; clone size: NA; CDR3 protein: CAWSPTFYEQYF; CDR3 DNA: TGTGCCTGGAGCCCAACCTTCTACGAGCAGTACTTC
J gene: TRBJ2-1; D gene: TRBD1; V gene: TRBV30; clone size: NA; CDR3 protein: CAWNRGPPYNEQFF; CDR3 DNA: TGTGCCTGGAACAGGGGGCCCCCTTACAATGAGCAGTTCTTC
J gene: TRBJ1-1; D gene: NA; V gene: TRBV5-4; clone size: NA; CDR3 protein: CASSLVGSTEAFF; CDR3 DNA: TGTGCCAGCAGCTTGGTAGGGAGCACTGAAGCTTTCTTT
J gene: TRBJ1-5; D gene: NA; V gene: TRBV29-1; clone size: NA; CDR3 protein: CSVVTGSDQPQHF; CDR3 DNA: TGCAGCGTTGTAACAGGCTCGGATCAGCCCCAGCATTTT
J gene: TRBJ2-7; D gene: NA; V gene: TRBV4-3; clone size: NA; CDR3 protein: CASSQPPCIYEQYF; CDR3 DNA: TGCGCCAGCAGCCAACCGCCGTGCATTTACGAGCAGTACTTC
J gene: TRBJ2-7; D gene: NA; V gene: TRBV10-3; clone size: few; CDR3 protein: CAINQGSYEQYF; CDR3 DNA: TGTGCCATCAACCAGGGATCCTACGAGCAGTACTTC
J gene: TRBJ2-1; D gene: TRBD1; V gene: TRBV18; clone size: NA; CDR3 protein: CASSPDRGLYNEQFF; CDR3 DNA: TGTGCCAGCTCGCCCGACAGGGGATTGTACAATGAGCAGTTCTTC
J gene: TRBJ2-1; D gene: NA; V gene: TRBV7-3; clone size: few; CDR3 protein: CASSPNRGSYNEQFF; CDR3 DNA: TGTGCCAGCAGCCCCAATCGAGGCTCCTACAATGAGCAGTTCTTC
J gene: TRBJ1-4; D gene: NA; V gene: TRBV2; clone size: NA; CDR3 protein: CASTSNRGTNEKLFF; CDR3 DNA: TGTGCCAGCACTTCCAATAGGGGGACTAATGAAAAACTGTTTTTT
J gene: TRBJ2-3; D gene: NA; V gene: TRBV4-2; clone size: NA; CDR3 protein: CASSQVGGVSTDTQYF; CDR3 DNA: TGTGCCAGCAGCCAAGTAGGCGGGGTCAGCACAGATACGCAGTATTTT
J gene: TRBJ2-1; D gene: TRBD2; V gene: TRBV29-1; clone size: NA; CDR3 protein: CSGRTSGRNEQFF; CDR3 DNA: TGCAGCGGAAGGACTAGCGGGAGAAATGAGCAGTTCTTC
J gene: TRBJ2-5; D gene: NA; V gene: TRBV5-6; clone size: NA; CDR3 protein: CASSYGETQYF; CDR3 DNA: TGTGCCAGCAGCTATGGGGAGACCCAGTACTTC
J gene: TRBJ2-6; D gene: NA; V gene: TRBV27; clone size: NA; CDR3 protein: CASSPSGRWGSGANVLTF; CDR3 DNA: TGTGCCAGCAGTCCATCCGGACGGTGGGGCTCTGGGGCCAACGTCCTGACTTTC
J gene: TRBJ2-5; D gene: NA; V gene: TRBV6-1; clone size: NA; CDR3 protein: CASSGTLQETQYF; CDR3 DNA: TGTGCCAGCAGTGGGACATTACAAGAGACCCAGTACTTC
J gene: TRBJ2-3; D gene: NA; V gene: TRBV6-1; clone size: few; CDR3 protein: CASSDTGWTDTQYF; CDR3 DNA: TGTGCCAGCAGTGACACAGGATGGACAGATACGCAGTATTTT
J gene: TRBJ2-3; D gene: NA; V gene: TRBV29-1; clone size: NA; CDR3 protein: CSVDGDIRTLTDTQYF; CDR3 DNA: TGCAGCGTTGATGGAGACATCAGGACGTTGACAGATACGCAGTATTTT
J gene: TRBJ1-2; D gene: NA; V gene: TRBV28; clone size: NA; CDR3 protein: CASSKDGYTF; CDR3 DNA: TGTGCCAGCAGCAAGGATGGCTACACCTTC
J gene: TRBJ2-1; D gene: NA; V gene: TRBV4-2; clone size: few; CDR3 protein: CASSQATGNQFF; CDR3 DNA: TGTGCCAGCAGCCAAGCCACAGGAAATCAGTTCTTC
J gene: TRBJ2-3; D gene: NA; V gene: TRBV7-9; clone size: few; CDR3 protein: CASSSTRDTQYF; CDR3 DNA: TGTGCCAGCAGCTCGACTAGGGATACGCAGTATTTT
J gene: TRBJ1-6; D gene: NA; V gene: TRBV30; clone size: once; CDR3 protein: CAWRTVYNSPLHF; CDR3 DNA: TGTGCCTGGAGGACAGTCTATAATTCACCCCTCCACTTT
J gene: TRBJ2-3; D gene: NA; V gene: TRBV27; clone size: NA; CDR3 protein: CASSPTGRAGDTQYF; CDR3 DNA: TGTGCCAGCAGCCCGACCGGTAGGGCCGGAGATACGCAGTATTTT
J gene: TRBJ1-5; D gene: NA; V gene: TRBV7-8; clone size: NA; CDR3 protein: CASSLGGDQPQHF; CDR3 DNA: TGTGCCAGCAGCTTGGGAGGGGATCAGCCCCAGCATTTT
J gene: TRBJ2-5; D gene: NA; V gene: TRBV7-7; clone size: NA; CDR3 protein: CASSLAYPEGTQYF; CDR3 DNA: TGTGCTAGCAGCTTAGCGTATCCAGAGGGGACCCAGTACTTC
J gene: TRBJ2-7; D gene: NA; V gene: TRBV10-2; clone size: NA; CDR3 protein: CASRDDSHEQYF; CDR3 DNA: TGCGCCAGCAGAGACGACAGCCACGAGCAGTACTTC
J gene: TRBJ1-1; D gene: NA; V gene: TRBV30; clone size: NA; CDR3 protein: CAWRGYGGATTEAFF; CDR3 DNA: TGTGCCTGGAGAGGATACGGGGGTGCGACTACTGAAGCTTTCTTT
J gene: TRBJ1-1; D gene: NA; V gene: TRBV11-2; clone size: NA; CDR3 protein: CASSLDASNTEAFF; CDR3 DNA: TGTGCCAGCAGCTTAGATGCCTCAAACACTGAAGCTTTCTTT
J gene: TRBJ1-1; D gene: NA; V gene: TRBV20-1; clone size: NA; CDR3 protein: CSAKVNTEAFF; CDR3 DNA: TGCAGTGCTAAGGTGAACACTGAAGCTTTCTTT
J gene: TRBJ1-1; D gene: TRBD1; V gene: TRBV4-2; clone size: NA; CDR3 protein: CASSQGQGVNTEAFF; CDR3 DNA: TGTGCCAGCAGCCAGGGCCAGGGGGTGAACACTGAAGCTTTCTTT
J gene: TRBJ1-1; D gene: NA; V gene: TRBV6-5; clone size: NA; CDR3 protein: CASSYRVISEAFF; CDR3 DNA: TGTGCCAGCAGTTACCGGGTGATTTCTGAAGCTTTCTTT
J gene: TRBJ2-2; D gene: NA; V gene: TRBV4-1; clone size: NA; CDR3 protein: CASKTQVANTGELFF; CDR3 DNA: TGCGCCAGCAAAACCCAGGTGGCGAACACCGGGGAGCTGTTTTTT
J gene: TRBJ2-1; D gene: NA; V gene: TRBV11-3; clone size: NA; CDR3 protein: CASSLGGQRYNEQFF; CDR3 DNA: TGTGCCAGCAGCTTAGGGGGACAACGGTACAATGAGCAGTTCTTC
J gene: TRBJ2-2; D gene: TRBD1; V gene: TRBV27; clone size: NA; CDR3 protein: CASSYAGTVNTGELFF; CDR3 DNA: TGTGCCAGCAGTTACGCCGGGACAGTTAACACCGGGGAGCTGTTTTTT
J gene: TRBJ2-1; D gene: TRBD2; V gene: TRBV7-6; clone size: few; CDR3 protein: CASSHLPRGLAGRSSYNEQFF; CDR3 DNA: TGTGCCAGCAGCCACCTCCCCCGGGGACTAGCGGGCCGAAGCTCCTACAATGAGCAGTTCTTC
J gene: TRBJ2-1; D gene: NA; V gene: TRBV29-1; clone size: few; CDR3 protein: CSVSGTTYNEQFF; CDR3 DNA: TGCAGCGTTAGCGGGACAACCTACAATGAGCAGTTCTTC
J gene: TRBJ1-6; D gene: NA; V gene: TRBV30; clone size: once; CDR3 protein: CAWSWKAYYNSPLHF; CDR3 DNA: TGTGCCTGGAGTTGGAAGGCCTACTATAATTCACCCCTCCACTTT
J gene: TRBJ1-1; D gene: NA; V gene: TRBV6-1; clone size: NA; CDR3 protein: CASSPWTSTEAFF; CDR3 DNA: TGTGCCAGCAGTCCTTGGACGTCTACTGAAGCTTTCTTT